This record concerns one T cell receptor beta chain sequence. The antigen it recognizes is unknown. Base-call qualities are not available, and no considerably larger clone is one nucleotide away. Trimming removed 0 bases from V and 5 bases from J; the gene matches leave 9 bases unexplained. Sequences SGHTA (CDR1) and FQGTGA (CDR2) are obtained from the germline V gene. From cysteine to phenylalanine, the CDR3 is 17 amino acids long. The DNA shown is the 51-base CDR3, in frame from base 1. Synthetic TCR analog templates were spiked into each PCR so that absolute template abundance could be estimated from read counts. Using the immunoSEQ assay, TCRbeta CDR3 regions were amplified from genomic DNA with bias-controlled V and J gene primers. Sequencing of rearranged TCRbeta segments was done at approximately 20X coverage. The published analysis was carried out like this. Clustering was used to correct sequencing errors, and CDR3s were annotated against IMGT to assign V, D and J genes. Downstream analyses used only productive TCRbeta rearrangements, leaving out any out-of-frame or stop-codon sequences. Clonality was computed as one minus Shannon entropy normalized by the log of the number of unique productive sequences. Clones differing between time points or between blood and tumor were identified using Fisher's exact test with Benjamini-Hochberg correction, with an adjusted p below 0.01 applied as the threshold. TCRdb limited this immuneACCESS table to in-frame rearrangements with V and J called. A share of clones is missing; checked studies link under half to unresolved V genes, and the rest is unexplained. V and J calls and clone size are copied from that table; D and trimming were computed from the DNA. The sample records 30,000 to 45,000 clones, about four fifths of which are singletons. The top ten clones comprise under 12% of the sample.

The entry originates in a study of PD-L1 blockade in urothelial cancer (dated by TCRdb to the late 2010s). General notes on the study: Therapy was started in the mid-2010s for all patients, and atezolizumab 1,200 mg was administered intravenously every 3 weeks. Twenty-five of 29 patients were identified as males with urothelial cancer of bladder origin, and a prior smoking history was reported by 18 of 29 patients. Patients had an ECOG performance status of 0 or 1 and had received between 0 and 3 prior chemotherapy regimens. Blood samples were analyzed at 3 weeks after treatment start (second dose) and at 6 weeks after treatment start. Blood samples gave median yields of about 140,000 T cells and 80,000 or so unique TCRs, along with a median clonality of 0.080. Somatic, immune and clinical correlates of response to PD-L1 blockade with atezolizumab in urothelial cancer were the focus of an exploratory multi-omic analysis. Pretreatment tumor samples and matched peripheral blood, collected serially before and after atezolizumab treatment, underwent TCR sequencing. Durable clinical benefit meant progression-free survival longer than 6 months, and TCR features were also tested against progression-free and overall survival. Whole exome sequencing and RNA sequencing of pretreatment tumors were performed alongside TCR sequencing in the same patients. Fewer than ten patients achieved durable clinical benefit and 20 did not. Pretreatment blood TCR-seq was available for nearly 30 patients, at least one posttreatment blood collection was obtained for 24 patients, and tumor TCR-seq was available for 24 patients.

This specimen's time point label, per the study, means: peripheral blood 6 weeks after treatment start. A cohort of some 29 patients with locally advanced or metastatic urothelial carcinoma, treated at Memorial Sloan Kettering on a trial protocol, was included. Peripheral blood mononuclear cells were collected pretreatment and during treatment, with between 1 and 8 total time points obtained per patient. The Qiagen DNeasy Blood extraction kit was used to purify genomic DNA from total PBMCs and from tumor samples. PBMCs were collected pretreatment and during treatment and were isolated and stored as previously described. The full study reports these points: A pretreatment peripheral blood TCR clonality below the median was linked to improved progression-free and overall survival. Because the sample size was small (n ≈ 31) and many exploratory analyses were performed, the results are intended to be hypothesis-generating. Patients with durable benefit showed greater expansion of tumor-associated TCR clones in peripheral blood 3 weeks after starting treatment (n = 22, p = 0.022).

This TCR was recovered from a man between 40 and 49 years old with urothelial cancer. Here the chain combines TRBV7-3 and TRBJ2-2; TRBD2 aligns with 7 central bases. Sample: PBMCs, taken around atezolizumab (anti-PD-L1) treatment. The bases are TGTGCCAGCAGCTTAACGGCCGCGGGAGCGAGGACCGGGGAGCTGTTTTTT. This gives the protein CASSLTAAGARTGELFF. With the rest looked up from the reference TRBV7-3 and TRBJ2-2 genes rather than sequenced, the full variable domain is GAGVSQTPSNKVTEKGKYVELRCDPISGHTALYWYRQSLGQGPEFLIYFQGTGAADDSGLPNDRFFAVRPEGSVSTLKIQRTERGDSAVYLCASSLTAAGARTGELFFGEGSRLTVL.